One TCR beta chain is described in this entry. It lacks a known antigen. One base away there is no much larger clone; base qualities are not given. Taken from the germline V gene, the CDR1 and CDR2 loops are KGHSH and LQKENI. V lost 3 bases and J lost 10 bases; the stretch between them is 13 bases long. There are 13 amino acids in the CDR3, from cysteine to phenylalanine inclusive. Left in the record is the CDR3 DNA by itself, 39 bases read in frame from the first base. The data belong to a study of blood T cell repertoires in COVID-19 (TCRdb year 2020). For context, the study as a whole: The collaborator samples originated in the United States, Italy and Spain and spanned the acute and convalescent phases of COVID-19. The repertoires were released in a freely available public database meant as a resource for research on the immune response to SARS-CoV-2. The sample metadata nearly always contained a de-identified subject ID, COVID-19 status, age in years and sex. Where available, HLA class I and class II types were obtained from metadata supplied by the sample provider rather than from assay-based typing. The prospective study material was composed of cDNA or gDNA derived from T cells, B-cell-depleted T cells, or PBMCs. Samples were obtained from the ongoing ImmuneRACE study (first 160 participants) and from some 1,200 subjects provided by 6 global collaborators. The dataset comprised deeply sampled blood TCRbeta repertoires from subjects exposed to, actively infected with, or recovered from COVID-19. What the research found in general, with its limitations: How much clinical and demographic metadata was included differed by source and by participant, and the metadata was provided uncurated.

TCRbeta CDR3 regions were amplified from genomic DNA by means of the immunoSEQ Assay, a bias-controlled multiplex PCR. As for how the authors treated the data: Nucleated cell counts per sample were estimated from amplification of reference gene primers within the assay. Sequence reads were collapsed and filtered to measure the absolute abundance of every unique TCRbeta CDR3 rearrangement. For each sample, productive Simpson clonality was calculated as the square root of Simpson's diversity index over productive rearrangements. TCRdb took over this immuneACCESS table, retaining in-frame rearrangements with V and J assigned. Such tables are incomplete; in checked studies, under half of the missing clones stem from an unresolved V gene, and the remainder is unexplained. V and J calls and clone size come straight from that table; D and trimming were deduced from the DNA. In all, the sample holds 350,000 to 450,000 clones, and nearly 90% of those were seen once. Roughly 1.4% of the sample belongs to the ten largest clones.

Enrolling through a virtual design, the prospective study's participants ranged in age from roughly 18 to 89 years and lived across roughly 24 United States geographic areas. In the prospective study, cohorts were assigned on the basis of participant-reported clinical history obtained from a screening survey and a study questionnaire. Exposed participants had been in contact, within 2 weeks of entering the study, with a person who had a PCR-confirmed or clinician-diagnosed case of COVID-19. In the prospective study, whole blood, serum and a nasopharyngeal or oropharyngeal swab were collected from each participant by mobile phlebotomists. Prospective study participants could optionally give additional blood draws and questionnaires over an approximately two-month period. Before DNA extraction, prospective study blood samples were shipped either frozen or at room temperature.

Recombination joined TRBV18 with TRBJ1-5; no D gene can be assigned with confidence. The sequenced sample was PBMCs or T cells enriched from blood (not recorded which). The TCR originated in a woman aged 18-29 years who had been exposed to COVID-19. The CDR3 in this case is CASSPGSSSPQHF. The DNA reads TGTGCCAGCTCACCGGGCTCTTCAAGTCCCCAGCATTTT.